The 2 T cell receptor beta chains listed next were all sequenced from one sample in a study of beta chain features in type 1 diabetes. Expressed TCRB transcripts were sequenced because the isolated RNA had all been reverse transcribed beforehand. Produced via immunoSEQ multiplex PCR; TCRdb's table is partial and in-frame only. Found here are 300,000 to 450,000 clones, around a fifth of them singletons; the top ten hold approximately 0.043%. The sequencing sample was made of naive CD4+ T cells from blood. The receptors originated from a woman between 18 and 30 years old in good health.

This clone occurred a few times. The rearrangement uses TRBV6-1 and TRBJ2-1; D uncertain. The CDR3 loop spans 15 amino acids. V shed 1 base and J shed 4 bases, with 11 bases lying between them. Germline V CDR1 and CDR2: MNHNS, SASEGT. CDR3 DNA sequence: TGTGCCAGCAGTGAAGGGCAATTGTGGTACAATGAGCAGTTCTTC. Encoded protein: CASSEGQLWYNEQFF.

The rearrangement joins TRBV7-6 to TRBJ2-7; 9 bases match TRBD1. Germline V gene sequence: CDR1 SGHVS, CDR2 FNYEAQ. Trimming cost V 3 bases and J 3 bases; bases outside gene matches: 6. The CDR3 is made up of 15 amino acids. The CDR3 coding sequence is TGTGCCAGCAGCTTGAGGACAGGGGAAGACTACGAGCAGTACTTC. Amino acid sequence: CASSLRTGEDYEQYF. Complete variable domain (other parts from reference TRBV7-6 and TRBJ2-7): GAGVSQSPRYKVTKRGQDVALRCDPISGHVSLYWYRQALGQGPEFLTYFNYEAQQDKSGLPNDRFSAERPEGSISTLTIQRTEQRDSAMYRCASSLRTGEDYEQYFGPGTRLTVT.